Listed below are T cell receptor beta chains from one sample, sequenced in a study of memory CD4+ T cells and cytomegalovirus serostatus. Profiled with immunoSEQ multiplex PCR; TCRdb holds only in-frame clones, not every one. Found here are about 56,000 clones, 82% of them singletons; the top ten hold 0.4% to 0.45%. Source material: memory CD4+ T cells from blood. The receptors were sampled from an adult in good health and CMV-seronegative. Each CDR3 is given with its conserved first and last residue. The D gene is left open where the match is weak. Clone size is not always given. Where it is, it says once, few, many or a class for expanded clones.

CDR3 DNA: TGTGCCAGCAGCTTAGCGTCAGGGGAATCACCCCTCCACTTT
CDR3 protein: CASSLASGESPLHF
J gene: TRBJ1-6
D gene: NA
CDR3 length: 14
V gene: TRBV11-2
clone size: NA

CDR3 DNA: TGTGCCAGCAGCTTGGGGACAGGACGGATGAACACTGAAGCTTTCTTT
CDR3 protein: CASSLGTGRMNTEAFF
J gene: TRBJ1-1
D gene: TRBD1
CDR3 length: 16
V gene: TRBV5-4
clone size: NA

CDR3 DNA: TGTGCCAGCAGCCATCTTTACAGGGGGGACACTGAAGCTTTCTTT
CDR3 protein: CASSHLYRGDTEAFF
J gene: TRBJ1-1
D gene: TRBD1
CDR3 length: 15
V gene: TRBV7-2
clone size: NA

CDR3 DNA: TGTGCCAGCAGCGGACGATCGACAGGTTTAACTGAAGCTTTCTTT
CDR3 protein: CASSGRSTGLTEAFF
J gene: TRBJ1-1
D gene: NA
CDR3 length: 15
V gene: TRBV7-8
clone size: NA

CDR3 DNA: TGTGCCAGCTCTTTAGGACGAGAAGGAGATACGCAGTATTTT
CDR3 protein: CASSLGREGDTQYF
J gene: TRBJ2-3
D gene: NA
CDR3 length: 14
V gene: TRBV18
clone size: NA

CDR3 DNA: TGTGCCAGCAGCTTGAGTACAGATACGCAGTATTTT
CDR3 protein: CASSLSTDTQYF
J gene: TRBJ2-3
D gene: NA
CDR3 length: 12
V gene: TRBV11-3
clone size: NA

CDR3 DNA: TGTGCCAGCAGCCCAAGACAGGGGGTTGATCAGCCCCAGCATTTT
CDR3 protein: CASSPRQGVDQPQHF
J gene: TRBJ1-5
D gene: TRBD1
CDR3 length: 15
V gene: TRBV5-5
clone size: NA

CDR3 DNA: TGTGCCAGCAGTTTAGCGGGGGGGCGCTACGAGCAGTACTTC
CDR3 protein: CASSLAGGRYEQYF
J gene: TRBJ2-7
D gene: TRBD2
CDR3 length: 14
V gene: TRBV6-1
clone size: NA

CDR3 DNA: TGTGCCAGCAGCTTAGTCTGGGGGAGTGGTAATTCACCCCTCCACTTT
CDR3 protein: CASSLVWGSGNSPLHF
J gene: TRBJ1-6
D gene: NA
CDR3 length: 16
V gene: TRBV7-2
clone size: NA

CDR3 DNA: TGTGCCAGCAGTTTATTCGGGGACGGCTACACCTTC
CDR3 protein: CASSLFGDGYTF
J gene: TRBJ1-2
D gene: NA
CDR3 length: 12
V gene: TRBV28
clone size: NA

CDR3 DNA: TGTGCCAGCAGTGAAGCGGCCAGGGCGTACACCGGGGAGCTGTTTTTT
CDR3 protein: CASSEAARAYTGELFF
J gene: TRBJ2-2
D gene: NA
CDR3 length: 16
V gene: TRBV6-1
clone size: NA

CDR3 DNA: TGTGCCAGCAGTGGGATGACACCGCCCCAAGAGACCCAGTACTTC
CDR3 protein: CASSGMTPPQETQYF
J gene: TRBJ2-5
D gene: NA
CDR3 length: 15
V gene: TRBV28
clone size: NA

CDR3 DNA: TGTGCCAGTAGTGTCGGACAGGGGAGCTATGGCTACACCTTC
CDR3 protein: CASSVGQGSYGYTF
J gene: TRBJ1-2
D gene: TRBD1
CDR3 length: 14
V gene: TRBV19
clone size: NA

CDR3 DNA: TGTGCCAGCAGCTCGGGACAGGGAGGCTACGAGCAGTACTTC
CDR3 protein: CASSSGQGGYEQYF
J gene: TRBJ2-7
D gene: TRBD1
CDR3 length: 14
V gene: TRBV7-9
clone size: NA

CDR3 DNA: TGCGCCAGCAGCCAAGGTCCAAATGCTAACTATGGCTACACCTTC
CDR3 protein: CASSQGPNANYGYTF
J gene: TRBJ1-2
D gene: NA
CDR3 length: 15
V gene: TRBV4-1
clone size: once

CDR3 DNA: TGTGCCAGCAGTCAATCCCGGGACAAAAATTCACCCCTCCACTTT
CDR3 protein: CASSQSRDKNSPLHF
J gene: TRBJ1-6
D gene: NA
CDR3 length: 15
V gene: TRBV6-5
clone size: NA

CDR3 DNA: TGTGCCTGGGACCCGGGACTAGGGAATGAGCAGTTCTTC
CDR3 protein: CAWDPGLGNEQFF
J gene: TRBJ2-1
D gene: TRBD2
CDR3 length: 13
V gene: TRBV30
clone size: NA

CDR3 DNA: TGTGCCAGCAGCCCTGGGGACAGGGGTGCGTTCAATGAGCAGTTCTTC
CDR3 protein: CASSPGDRGAFNEQFF
J gene: TRBJ2-1
D gene: TRBD1
CDR3 length: 16
V gene: TRBV7-9
clone size: NA

CDR3 DNA: TGTGCCAGCCGCGGCGGGGGGGCCTCCTACAATGAGCAGTTCTTC
CDR3 protein: CASRGGGASYNEQFF
J gene: TRBJ2-1
D gene: TRBD2
CDR3 length: 15
V gene: TRBV7-2
clone size: NA

CDR3 DNA: TGTGCCAGCAGCTTGGGGGGGAGGGAGGAGCAGTTCTTC
CDR3 protein: CASSLGGREEQFF
J gene: TRBJ2-1
D gene: TRBD2
CDR3 length: 13
V gene: TRBV5-6
clone size: NA

CDR3 DNA: TGTGCCAGTAGTATAGTAGGGCGGTTTAGGGTACCCGGGGAGCTGTTTTTT
CDR3 protein: CASSIVGRFRVPGELFF
J gene: TRBJ2-2
D gene: NA
CDR3 length: 17
V gene: TRBV19
clone size: few

CDR3 DNA: TGTGCCAGCAGCTTAAATAGCGGGGGGGCGGGAGAGCAGTACTTC
CDR3 protein: CASSLNSGGAGEQYF
J gene: TRBJ2-7
D gene: TRBD2
CDR3 length: 15
V gene: TRBV7-2
clone size: few

CDR3 DNA: TGTGCCAGTAGTCCGGGACAAACCCAAGAGACCCAGTACTTC
CDR3 protein: CASSPGQTQETQYF
J gene: TRBJ2-5
D gene: NA
CDR3 length: 14
V gene: TRBV19
clone size: once

CDR3 DNA: TGTGCCAGCAGTTCCGATTGGCTGAGCGGCACTGAAGCTTTCTTT
CDR3 protein: CASSSDWLSGTEAFF
J gene: TRBJ1-1
D gene: NA
CDR3 length: 15
V gene: TRBV28
clone size: NA

CDR3 DNA: TGTGCCAGCTCACCACCCCGGTCCCAAGAGACCCAGTACTTC
CDR3 protein: CASSPPRSQETQYF
J gene: TRBJ2-5
D gene: NA
CDR3 length: 14
V gene: TRBV18
clone size: once

CDR3 DNA: TGTGCCTGGAGTGCCGGGACAGCAGGGGGGACCCAGTACTTC
CDR3 protein: CAWSAGTAGGTQYF
J gene: TRBJ2-5
D gene: TRBD1
CDR3 length: 14
V gene: TRBV30
clone size: once

CDR3 DNA: TGTGCCAGCAGCTCCCATATGGAGGGAGGGGAGCAGTTCTTC
CDR3 protein: CASSSHMEGGEQFF
J gene: TRBJ2-1
D gene: TRBD2
CDR3 length: 14
V gene: TRBV11-2
clone size: NA

CDR3 DNA: TGTGCCAGCAGCTTAGGGCAGTACCCCTACGAGCAGTACTTC
CDR3 protein: CASSLGQYPYEQYF
J gene: TRBJ2-7
D gene: NA
CDR3 length: 14
V gene: TRBV7-9
clone size: once

CDR3 DNA: TGTGCCAGCAGCCAAGATATTAACCCGGGAAACATTCAGTACTTC
CDR3 protein: CASSQDINPGNIQYF
J gene: TRBJ2-4
D gene: NA
CDR3 length: 15
V gene: TRBV4-2
clone size: NA

CDR3 DNA: TGCGCCAGCAGCCAAGCCACGACTAGCAAATACACAGATACGCAGTATTTT
CDR3 protein: CASSQATTSKYTDTQYF
J gene: TRBJ2-3
D gene: TRBD2
CDR3 length: 17
V gene: TRBV4-3
clone size: NA

CDR3 DNA: TGCGCCAGCAGCCAAGATCGGGGGAGCAATGAGCAGTTCTTC
CDR3 protein: CASSQDRGSNEQFF
J gene: TRBJ2-1
D gene: NA
CDR3 length: 14
V gene: TRBV4-3
clone size: NA

CDR3 DNA: TGTGCCAGCAGCTTATCAGGGGGCGGAACCGGGGAGCTGTTTTTT
CDR3 protein: CASSLSGGGTGELFF
J gene: TRBJ2-2
D gene: TRBD1
CDR3 length: 15
V gene: TRBV7-3
clone size: NA

CDR3 DNA: TGTGCCAGCAGTCAGGGGGGGCTTGGTGAAAAACTGTTTTTT
CDR3 protein: CASSQGGLGEKLFF
J gene: TRBJ1-4
D gene: TRBD1
CDR3 length: 14
V gene: TRBV28
clone size: NA

CDR3 DNA: TGTGCCAGCAGCTTGAAGGGCGCCGGGGCCGGTGAGCAGTTCTTC
CDR3 protein: CASSLKGAGAGEQFF
J gene: TRBJ2-1
D gene: NA
CDR3 length: 15
V gene: TRBV5-4
clone size: NA

CDR3 DNA: TGTGCCAGCAGTCCCTGGGGATTAGCGGGGAGGGGACAAGAGACCCAGTACTTC
CDR3 protein: CASSPWGLAGRGQETQYF
J gene: TRBJ2-5
D gene: TRBD2
CDR3 length: 18
V gene: TRBV28
clone size: NA

CDR3 DNA: TGTGCCAGCAGCTACCGGGACAGGGGGATTCTCGGGCAGTACTTC
CDR3 protein: CASSYRDRGILGQYF
J gene: TRBJ2-7
D gene: TRBD1
CDR3 length: 15
V gene: TRBV5-6
clone size: NA

CDR3 DNA: TGTGCCAGTAGTAAAGAAGGCGGCGGGGGGGCGAACACCGGGGAGCTGTTTTTT
CDR3 protein: CASSKEGGGGANTGELFF
J gene: TRBJ2-2
D gene: TRBD2
CDR3 length: 18
V gene: TRBV19
clone size: NA

CDR3 DNA: TGTGCCAGCAGCTTATGGTCTAGCGGGGGGAACACAGATACGCAGTATTTT
CDR3 protein: CASSLWSSGGNTDTQYF
J gene: TRBJ2-3
D gene: TRBD2
CDR3 length: 17
V gene: TRBV11-2
clone size: NA

CDR3 DNA: TGTGCCAGCAGTGCCAGAGGAGCGGAGGGCACAGATACGCAGTATTTT
CDR3 protein: CASSARGAEGTDTQYF
J gene: TRBJ2-3
D gene: NA
CDR3 length: 16
V gene: TRBV27
clone size: NA

CDR3 DNA: TGTGCCAGCAGTGAGAGGGAGGGACACGAGCAGTACTTC
CDR3 protein: CASSEREGHEQYF
J gene: TRBJ2-7
D gene: TRBD2
CDR3 length: 13
V gene: TRBV6-1
clone size: NA

CDR3 DNA: TGTGCCAGCTCCTTACCGGGAGATACGCAGTATTTT
CDR3 protein: CASSLPGDTQYF
J gene: TRBJ2-3
D gene: NA
CDR3 length: 12
V gene: TRBV18
clone size: NA

CDR3 DNA: TGTGCCATCAGTGAGTTGGGGACAGGGGATGGCTACACCTTC
CDR3 protein: CAISELGTGDGYTF
J gene: TRBJ1-2
D gene: TRBD1
CDR3 length: 14
V gene: TRBV10-3
clone size: NA

CDR3 DNA: TGCGCCAGCAGCTTGGAGGGTGTCGGAGCCTACGAGCAGTACTTC
CDR3 protein: CASSLEGVGAYEQYF
J gene: TRBJ2-7
D gene: NA
CDR3 length: 15
V gene: TRBV5-1
clone size: NA

CDR3 DNA: TGTGCCAGCAGCTCCCGGGCCTTCGAAGGCGGAAACACCATATATTTT
CDR3 protein: CASSSRAFEGGNTIYF
J gene: TRBJ1-3
D gene: NA
CDR3 length: 16
V gene: TRBV13
clone size: NA

CDR3 DNA: TGTGCCAGTAGCCCAAGACAGGGAGGCCACAATCAGCCCCAGCATTTT
CDR3 protein: CASSPRQGGHNQPQHF
J gene: TRBJ1-5
D gene: TRBD1
CDR3 length: 16
V gene: TRBV19
clone size: NA

CDR3 DNA: TGTGCCAGCAGTTACTCGATGGGGACCCCGGGCACTGAAGCTTTCTTT
CDR3 protein: CASSYSMGTPGTEAFF
J gene: TRBJ1-1
D gene: NA
CDR3 length: 16
V gene: TRBV6-5
clone size: NA

CDR3 DNA: TGTGCCAGCATACGGGCGGGCAACTACAATGAGCAGTTCTTC
CDR3 protein: CASIRAGNYNEQFF
J gene: TRBJ2-1
D gene: NA
CDR3 length: 14
V gene: TRBV6-1
clone size: NA

CDR3 DNA: TGTGCCAGCAGGCCAAGCGTGCAGGGCAGCTCTGGCTACACCTTC
CDR3 protein: CASRPSVQGSSGYTF
J gene: TRBJ1-2
D gene: NA
CDR3 length: 15
V gene: TRBV28
clone size: NA

CDR3 DNA: TGTGCCAGCAATATGCTCCAGAATGAGCAGTTCTTC
CDR3 protein: CASNMLQNEQFF
J gene: TRBJ2-1
D gene: NA
CDR3 length: 12
V gene: TRBV2
clone size: few

CDR3 DNA: TGCGCCAGCAGCCCTCAGGGGGGGAACACTGAAGCTTTCTTT
CDR3 protein: CASSPQGGNTEAFF
J gene: TRBJ1-1
D gene: TRBD1
CDR3 length: 14
V gene: TRBV5-1
clone size: NA

CDR3 DNA: TGTGCCAGCAGCCCGGGGCAGGGTATGAGGGTTAAAGCCAATGAGCAGTTCTTC
CDR3 protein: CASSPGQGMRVKANEQFF
J gene: TRBJ2-1
D gene: NA
CDR3 length: 18
V gene: TRBV27
clone size: few

CDR3 DNA: TGCGCCAGCAGCTTGGACGGGACCAAGTCCGATGAGCAGTTCTTC
CDR3 protein: CASSLDGTKSDEQFF
J gene: TRBJ2-1
D gene: NA
CDR3 length: 15
V gene: TRBV5-1
clone size: NA

CDR3 DNA: TGTGCCACCAGCAGAGATTCCGGGACAGGTTACTACGAGCAGTACTTC
CDR3 protein: CATSRDSGTGYYEQYF
J gene: TRBJ2-7
D gene: TRBD1
CDR3 length: 16
V gene: TRBV15
clone size: once

CDR3 DNA: TGCAGCGTTGAAAGGGGGACAGGCTCCTACGAGCAGTACTTC
CDR3 protein: CSVERGTGSYEQYF
J gene: TRBJ2-7
D gene: TRBD1
CDR3 length: 14
V gene: TRBV29-1
clone size: NA

CDR3 DNA: TGTGCCAGCAGCAAACGACAGGGGGCAGCAACTAATGAAAAACTGTTTTTT
CDR3 protein: CASSKRQGAATNEKLFF
J gene: TRBJ1-4
D gene: TRBD1
CDR3 length: 17
V gene: TRBV5-4
clone size: once

CDR3 DNA: TGTGCCAGCAGCCAAATAGGGACAGGGGGAAATTCACCCCTCCACTTT
CDR3 protein: CASSQIGTGGNSPLHF
J gene: TRBJ1-6
D gene: TRBD1
CDR3 length: 16
V gene: TRBV7-2
clone size: once

CDR3 DNA: TGTGCCAGTACAGGACGGTTGAATCAGCCCCAGCATTTT
CDR3 protein: CASTGRLNQPQHF
J gene: TRBJ1-5
D gene: NA
CDR3 length: 13
V gene: TRBV19
clone size: medium-sized

CDR3 DNA: TGTGCCAGCAGTGAGGTGGGGGGAGCGAACTCCTACGAGCAGTACTTC
CDR3 protein: CASSEVGGANSYEQYF
J gene: TRBJ2-7
D gene: NA
CDR3 length: 16
V gene: TRBV6-1
clone size: few

CDR3 DNA: TGTGCCAGCTCACAAAGAATCGAGGCTGAAGCTTTCTTT
CDR3 protein: CASSQRIEAEAFF
J gene: TRBJ1-1
D gene: NA
CDR3 length: 13
V gene: TRBV18
clone size: NA

CDR3 DNA: TGTGCCAGCAGCTTAGCGGGCGGGGGACGAGGGGAGACCCAGTACTTC
CDR3 protein: CASSLAGGGRGETQYF
J gene: TRBJ2-5
D gene: TRBD2
CDR3 length: 16
V gene: TRBV7-2
clone size: NA